The 12 T cell receptor beta chains reported below all come from one sample, sequenced in a study of vaccination and CD4 T cells after COVID-19. Antigens of these TCRs are unknown. Cultured CD4+ T cells had their DNA profiled by the Oncomine TCR Beta short-read assay. TCRdb reprocessed the PCR reads with MiXCR, giving one entry per CDR3 protein. The data hold about 14,000 distinct CDR3 sequences, with approximately 31% observed a single time. Noted treatment: roughly ten-day PBMC culture with coronavirus spike peptide pools or control peptides (ViraFEST assay). Sequenced material: CD4+ T cells from blood, cultured in vitro, taken before SARS-CoV-2 vaccination. The receptors here all came from a human donor who received a COVID-19 vaccine.

The V and J genes are TRBV20-1 and TRBJ2-7, with 8 bases matching TRBD2. V shed 6 bases and J 2 bases; nucleotides not matched to a gene: 9. CDR3 length: 14 amino acids. Germline CDR1 reads DFQATT; CDR2 reads SNEGSKA (reference sequence). The CDR3 DNA follows: TGCAGTGCCAAAAGCGGGGGTGTCCCCTACGAGCAGTACTTC. Its protein is CSAKSGGVPYEQYF.

CDR3 region: CASNSGLDTDTQYF. CDR3 DNA sequence: TGCGCCAGCAACTCGGGACTAGACACAGATACGCAGTATTTT. The rearrangement joins TRBV5-1 to TRBJ2-3; 8 bases are shared with TRBD2. The CDR3 is 14 amino acids. Unmatched junction bases numbered 5, after V lost 6 bases and J lost 2 bases. The germline V gene has CDR1 SGHRS and CDR2 YFSETQ.

A note on this clonotype: A read error may be the cause here, since a much bigger clone is one base away. Here the CDR3 DNA reads TGTGCCAGCAGTTACAGATTGAGGACTAGCTTGGAGACCCAGTACTTC. Protein: CASSYRLRTSLETQYF. The chain combines TRBV6-5 with TRBJ2-5; TRBD2 agrees at 8 bases. Losses at the gene ends were 2 bases for V and 5 bases for J; bases not matched to a gene: 10. Looked up from germline, CDR1 is MNHEY and CDR2 is SVGAGI. This CDR3 is 16 amino acids long.

The chain is built from TRBV19 and TRBJ2-7; D ambiguous. Trimming pared 3 bases from V and 2 bases from J, leaving 8 bases between. The V gene's germline CDR1 is LNHDA and CDR2 SQIVND (reference sequence). The CDR3 extends over 13 amino acids. CDR3 DNA: TGTGCCAGTAGTATCGGTCCTACCTACGAGCAGTACTTC. Residues: CASSIGPTYEQYF.

The sample holds a few counts of this clonotype. The CDR3: CASSKAVRGAPGTEGNQPQHF. The CDR3 DNA sequence: TGTGCCAGCAGCAAAGCAGTGAGGGGAGCGCCCGGGACCGAAGGCAATCAGCCCCAGCATTTT. J is TRBJ1-5 and V is TRBV21-1; TRBD1 is the table's D call, not checked against the DNA. TRBV21-1 is assigned pseudogene status. This CDR3 is 21 amino acids long.

This chain joins TRBV11-3 and TRBJ2-2, with 7 bases that match TRBD1. This CDR3 has 17 amino acids. The V gene's germline CDR1 is SGHNT and CDR2 YENEEA. After removal of 0 bases from V and 0 bases from J, the junction contained 4 bases not matched to a gene. In DNA form, the CDR3 reads TGTGCCAGCAGCTTAGAGACCGGGACAGCGAACACCGGGGAGCTGTTTTTT. Amino acids: CASSLETGTANTGELFF.

This clonotype was seen more than once but under ten times. CDR3 DNA sequence: TGTGCCAGCAGTTACGACAGCATGAACACTGAAGCTTTCTTT. Translating gives CASSYDSMNTEAFF. The chain links TRBV6-5 to TRBJ1-1, with D possibly matching TRBD1 (5 bases). V was cut by 2 bases and J by 0 bases, with 7 bases left in between. The CDR3 spans 14 residues. Germline CDR1 MNHEY, CDR2 SVGAGI.

The CDR3 protein is CASSEVWPESPLHF. The CDR3 nucleotides read TGTGCCAGCAGTGAAGTGTGGCCGGAATCACCCCTCCACTTT. The rearrangement links TRBV6-1 to TRBJ1-6, with D unclear. Deletions cut 1 base from V and 10 bases from J, with 11 bases between. CDR1 and CDR2 (germline): MNHNS, SASEGT. This CDR3 region has 14 residues.

A word on this clonotype: One end of the junction fails to match germline, which may point to a read error. This chain links TRBV20-1 with TRBJ2-3; TRBD1 matches at 7 bases. The germline gives CDR1 DFQATT, CDR2 SNEGSKA (reference sequence). The CDR3 runs 15 residues. The CDR3: CSARDREGRTGTQYF. The CDR3 DNA is TGCAGTGCTAGAGATCGTGAAGGGCGGACAGGTACGCAGTATTTT.

V gene TRBV20-1 combines with J gene TRBJ1-3, with a weak D call TRBD1 (5 bases). This CDR3 comprises 17 residues. From germline, CDR1 is DFQATT and CDR2 SNEGSKA (reference sequence). V lost 0 bases and J lost 0, with 15 bases in between. CDR3 loop: CSAREVFGGRSGNTIYF. The CDR3 bases are TGCAGTGCTAGAGAAGTCTTCGGGGGTCGCTCTGGAAACACCATATATTTT.

A few counts support this clonotype. The chain couples TRBV20-1 to TRBJ1-3; D not certain. Looked up from germline, CDR1 is DFQATT and CDR2 is SNEGSKA (reference sequence). The CDR3 contains 16 residues. V was trimmed by 0 bases and J by 0 bases, leaving 12 bases between them. CDR3 protein: CSARDHSQSSGNTIYF. The CDR3 DNA follows: TGCAGTGCTAGAGACCACTCCCAGAGCTCTGGAAACACCATATATTTT.

This clonotype was detected only a few times. The chain couples TRBV5-1 to TRBJ2-3; the match to TRBD2 covers 8 bases. This CDR3 spans 16 amino acids. Trimming cost V 0 bases and J 0 bases; bases outside gene matches: 3. The germline V gene encodes CDR1 SGHRS and CDR2 YFSETQ. CDR3 nucleotides: TGCGCCAGCAGCTTGGGGGAGCGGGGGAGCACAGATACGCAGTATTTT. Protein sequence: CASSLGERGSTDTQYF.